Shown below are 16 T cell receptor beta chains from a single sample sequenced in a study of cytomegalovirus exposure and HLA in healthy donors. PCR involved 60 Vbeta and 13 Jbeta primers. TCRdb's copy holds only in-frame clones and misses some; the assay was immunoSEQ multiplex PCR. The table records around 140,000 clones, 64% of them present only once. Sequencing was done on a sample of PBMCs. All receptors derive from a woman between 40 and 50 years old in good health and CMV-seronegative.

J is TRBJ2-3 and V is TRBV19, with D perhaps matching TRBD2 (6 bases). With 3 bases removed from V and 4 bases from J, the gap between germline ends came to 8 bases. The CDR3 contains 13 residues. CDR1 is LNHDA, CDR2 SQIVND, per germline (reference sequence). This chain's CDR3 is CASSMGLPDTQYF. CDR3 coding DNA: TGTGCCAGTAGTATGGGACTTCCAGATACGCAGTATTTT.

The rearrangement joins TRBV7-9 to TRBJ1-5, with TRBD1 as a possible D gene (6 bases). Trimming removed 5 bases from V and 7 bases from J, with 15 bases in between. The length of the CDR3 is 14 residues. The germline CDR1 and CDR2 sequences are SEHNR and FQNEAQ (reference sequence). Here the CDR3 reads CASSPQGNNQPQHF. The CDR3, as DNA: TGTGCCAGCAGCCCCCAGGGGAACAACCAGCCCCAGCATTTT. Using reference TRBV7-9 and TRBJ1-5 for the parts outside the CDR3, the full variable domain is DTGVSQNPRHKITKRGQNVTFRCDPISEHNRLYWYRQTLGQGPEFLTYFQNEAQLEKSRLLSDRFSAERPKGSFSTLEIQRTEQGDSAMYLCASSPQGNNQPQHFGDGTRLSIL.

There are a few counts of this clone. The rearrangement links TRBV25-1 to TRBJ2-5, with 10 bases lining up with TRBD1. The CDR3 contains 15 residues. CDR1 MGHDK and CDR2 SYGVNS come from the germline V gene. The ends lost 6 bases at V and 2 bases at J; junction bases unmatched: 6. CDR3 nucleotide sequence: TGTGCCAGCAGCACCGGACAGGGGGTGCAAGAGACCCAGTACTTC. Its protein product is CASSTGQGVQETQYF.

This clone occurred a few times. This rearrangement joins TRBV30 to TRBJ2-3; 13 bases line up with TRBD2. Germline V lookup: CDR1 GTSNPN, CDR2 SVGIG (reference sequence). The CDR3 contains 17 residues. After removal of 3 bases from V and 4 bases from J, the junction contained 10 bases not matched to a gene. The CDR3 loop is CAWRSKVLAGGPDTQYF. The CDR3 DNA follows: TGTGCCTGGAGGTCAAAGGTACTAGCGGGGGGGCCAGATACGCAGTATTTT.

This clone was counted once. The V call is TRBV6-1, the J call TRBJ2-1; 7 bases agree with TRBD1. This CDR3 has 14 amino acids. V lost 8 bases and J lost 6; bases outside the gene matches: 10. The germline V gene encodes CDR1 MNHNS and CDR2 SASEGT. The CDR3 nucleotides are TGTGCCAGCTGCTCCCGGGACAGTCGCAATGAGCAGTTCTTC. Protein sequence: CASCSRDSRNEQFF.

This chain links TRBV28 with TRBJ2-3; TRBD2 might be the D (5 bases). The V gene's germline CDR1 is MDHEN and CDR2 SYDVKM. This CDR3 contains 14 residues. Trimming removed 6 bases from V and 2 bases from J, with 12 bases in between. The CDR3 coding sequence is TGTGCCAGCAGCGTGTTGAGGGACACAGATACGCAGTATTTT. Translated: CASSVLRDTDTQYF.

V gene TRBV7-2 combines with J gene TRBJ1-1; 10 bases align to TRBD1. This CDR3 is built from 15 residues. Germline V gives CDR1 SGHTA, CDR2 FQGNSA. Trimming removed 0 bases from V and 5 bases from J; junction bases left unmatched: 3. Written as DNA, the CDR3 is TGTGCCAGCAGCTTAGCTGGACAGGGGGGTACTGAAGCTTTCTTT. Translated: CASSLAGQGGTEAFF.

The table lists this clone with a few counts. The chain uses TRBV27 and TRBJ2-7; possibly TRBD1 for D (6 bases). Trimming took off 5 bases at V and 6 bases at J, with 14 bases between the two ends. Germline values: CDR1 MNHEY, CDR2 SMNVEV (reference sequence). The CDR3 is 13 residues long. The CDR3 nucleotides are TGTGCCAGCAGTACACAGGGTCCTATCGAGCAGTACTTC. Its protein product is CASSTQGPIEQYF.

The CDR3 here is CASSWGVNLGNTIYF. The CDR3 DNA sequence: TGTGCCAGCAGCTGGGGCGTAAATCTAGGAAACACCATATATTTT. This chain links TRBV7-2 with TRBJ1-3; perhaps TRBD1 as D (5 bases). V shed 4 bases and J shed 4 bases, with 14 bases lying between them. There are 15 residues in the CDR3. CDR1 is SGHTA and CDR2 is FQGNSA in the germline V gene.

This chain links TRBV15 with TRBJ1-2, with a possible D match to TRBD1 (5 bases). V gave up 0 bases and J gave up 5 bases, with 19 bases separating them. This CDR3 has 17 amino acids. Germline CDR1 LNHNV, CDR2 YYDKDF (reference sequence). CDR3 nucleotide sequence: TGTGCCACCAGCAGAGAGATGGGGCTAGGAGGGCGGTATGGCTACACCTTC. Protein product: CATSREMGLGGRYGYTF.

The sample holds one count of this clone. The chain couples TRBV9 to TRBJ1-6, with 8 bases fitting TRBD1. The germline gives CDR1 SGDLS, CDR2 YYNGEE. Losses at the gene ends were 4 bases for V and 8 bases for J; bases not matched to a gene: 8. The CDR3 spans 15 residues. For the CDR3, the DNA is TGTGCCAGCAGCTCCTCAGGGGGCAGTTATTCACCCCTCCACTTT. This codes for CASSSSGGSYSPLHF.

The rearrangement uses TRBV6-4 and TRBJ1-5; D is possibly TRBD1 (6 bases). From germline, CDR1 is MRHNA and CDR2 SNTAGT. The length of the CDR3 is 18 residues. Between the trimmed V and J ends, which lost 5 bases and 0 bases, there was a span of 20 bases. The CDR3 is CASSTPMRGYDSNQPQHF. As DNA, the CDR3 is TGTGCCAGCAGTACCCCAATGAGGGGGTACGATAGCAATCAGCCCCAGCATTTT.

This clone was found a few times. The rearrangement uses TRBV11-3 and TRBJ2-1; TRBD2 matches 8 bases. V gave up 2 bases and J gave up 4 bases; unmatched junction bases: 7. This CDR3 is built from 16 residues. CDR1 is SGHNT, CDR2 YENEEA, per germline. CDR3 residues: CASSLFSSGAYNEQFF. As DNA, the CDR3 is TGTGCCAGCAGCTTATTCAGTAGCGGGGCATACAATGAGCAGTTCTTC.

This clone came up a few times. The genes are TRBV5-1 and TRBJ1-4; D uncertain. Trimming cost V 0 bases and J 7 bases, with 10 bases left between them. The CDR3 has 14 amino acids. From germline, CDR1 is SGHRS and CDR2 YFSETQ. CDR3 sequence reads: CASSLAGWSEKLFF. DNA for the CDR3: TGCGCCAGCAGCTTGGCCGGGTGGAGTGAAAAACTGTTTTTT.

The J gene is TRBJ1-1, the V gene TRBV27; D may be TRBD1 (5 bases). The CDR3 loop spans 15 amino acids. V was pared by 1 base and J by 3 bases, with 12 bases between. Germline-derived CDR1 and CDR2 are MNHEY and SMNVEV (reference sequence). In DNA form, the CDR3 reads TGTGCCAGCAGTTTATTTCCAGGGCTGTACACTGAAGCTTTCTTT. It codes for CASSLFPGLYTEAFF.

The chain links TRBV7-2 to TRBJ1-4, with TRBD1 matching over 7 bases. The CDR3 consists of 15 residues. Germline values: CDR1 SGHTA, CDR2 FQGNSA. V dropped 3 bases and J dropped 3; count of bases not matched to a gene: 4. The CDR3 is CASSFGQESNEKLFF. The CDR3 DNA sequence: TGTGCCAGCAGCTTTGGACAGGAGTCTAATGAAAAACTGTTTTTT.